Following are 6 T cell receptor beta chains from one sample sequenced in a study of T-cell memory formation after mild COVID-19 (dated by TCRdb to about 2021). Receptor amplification or capture employed 5' RACE. The instrument given in TCRdb is Illumina NovaSeq 6000. The raw public reads went through TCRdb reprocessing: fastp at Q25, MiXCR clone calling, in-frame beta chains kept. Rows with one shared CDR3 protein collapse into an entry with the most common genes and DNA. The sample data list about 400,000 distinct CDR3 sequences, and about an eighth of these were observed just once. 22% of the sample is in the top ten clones. The sample consisted of PBMCs or a T cell subset sorted from them (not recorded which). Every receptor here comes from a man younger than 35 who had mild COVID-19 (a few samples of this study predate the infection). The sample titles of this study are shuffled in the database, so cell type and time point are left out; the donor was told from shared clones.

J is TRBJ1-1 and V is TRBV20-1; no clear D gene. The CDR3 covers 13 residues. The germline V and J ends were trimmed by 0 bases and 1 base, with 6 bases remaining between them. Germline CDR1 and CDR2: DFQATT and SNEGSKA (reference sequence). CDR3 in amino acids: CSARDDPNTEAFF. DNA for the CDR3: TGCAGTGCTAGAGATGACCCGAACACTGAAGCTTTCTTT.

In its sample, this clonotype was seen a few times. The V and J genes are TRBV29-1 and TRBJ2-2; 8 bases fit TRBD2. The CDR3 has 17 residues. V lost 6 bases, J lost 1 base, and 13 bases stayed unmatched. From germline, CDR1 is SQVTM and CDR2 ANQGSEA. CDR3 sequence reads: CSVAPASGGRNTGELFF. The CDR3 nucleotides read TGCAGCGTCGCGCCGGCGAGCGGGGGCCGGAACACCGGGGAGCTGTTTTTT.

This clonotype was counted a few times. This rearrangement joins TRBV6-1 to TRBJ2-1; D possibly matches TRBD1 or TRBD2 (5 bases each). Trimming left V 3 bases short and J 12 bases short, with 12 bases between. The germline V gene has CDR1 MNHNS and CDR2 SASEGT. The length of the CDR3 is 12 residues. The CDR3 DNA reads TGTGCCAGCAGTGACTACCGGGGCGGGCAGTTCTTC. It codes for CASSDYRGGQFF.

This clonotype was seen only a few times. The chain combines TRBV5-1 with TRBJ2-5; no clear D gene. Trimming took 0 bases from V and 3 from J, leaving 9 bases between them. CDR1 is SGHRS, CDR2 YFSETQ, per germline. CDR3 length equals 14 residues. This CDR3 reads CASSLVAAEETQYF. The CDR3 DNA reads as TGCGCCAGCAGCTTGGTAGCTGCGGAAGAGACCCAGTACTTC.

This clonotype appeared a few times. The chain links TRBV9 to TRBJ2-1; either TRBD1 or TRBD2 may supply D (6 bases each). Trimming removed 6 bases from V and 6 bases from J, with 19 bases in between. From germline, CDR1 is SGDLS and CDR2 YYNGEE. This CDR3 has 15 residues. The CDR3 DNA follows: TGTGCCAGCACCACGAGGGGGGCTCCCGGCAATGAGCAGTTCTTC. The encoded protein is CASTTRGAPGNEQFF.

At least ten counts were recorded for this clonotype. This chain uses TRBV7-8 with TRBJ2-4, with 9 bases fitting TRBD1. V shed 0 bases and J 9 bases; nucleotides not matched to a gene: 9. In germline, CDR1 is SGHVS, CDR2 FQNEAQ. The CDR3 runs 16 residues. As DNA, the CDR3 is TGTGCCAGCAGCTTAGCCGGGACAGGGTATATTGGCATTCAGTACTTC. It is translated as CASSLAGTGYIGIQYF.